The clone carrying this T cell receptor (beta chain) was observed a single time. What it binds is not known. The record originates from a study of T cells in Graves' hyperthyroidism and ophthalmopathy. Study outcomes and limitations: The model made its ophthalmopathy prediction, and onset followed a median approximately six months later.

Researchers took RNA transcripts and amplified the TCR beta CDR3 regions from them. The HTBI primer set drove a first-round RT-PCR of the TCR CDR3. One entry per CDR3 protein results from TCRdb running MiXCR on the multiplex PCR reads. The sample carries about 640,000 distinct CDR3 sequences, more than 20% recorded once. Germline values: CDR1 LGHDT, CDR2 YNNKEL (reference sequence). V lost 0 bases and J 5 bases, leaving 10 bases between the germline ends. The CDR3 runs 14 residues. Source material: blood. The chain recombines TRBV3-1 with TRBJ2-5; D uncertain. This clonotype was obtained from a man aged 25-45 years with Graves' ophthalmopathy. The CDR3 region is CASSQDSGAETQYF. CDR3 bases: TGTGCCAGCAGCCAAGATTCTGGAGCGGAGACCCAGTACTTC.